The sequence of this T cell receptor (beta chain) was determined in a study of blood T cell repertoires in COVID-19. Looking at the study overall: Nucleic acid was either cDNA or gDNA, and it came from T cells, B-cell-depleted T cells, or PBMCs.

The CDR3 covers 18 residues. Trimming left V 2 bases short and J 0 bases short, with 17 bases between. CDR1 is LGHDT, CDR2 YNNKEL, per germline (reference sequence). Original processing methods: For nucleated cells, counts were estimated from reference gene primer amplification. Profiling relied on immunoSEQ multiplex PCR, and the TCRdb table lists in-frame clones only, not all of them. The DNA gave D and trimming, while V, J and clone size come from that table. Of about 190,000 clones detected, roughly 73% appear once; the ten largest clones hold about 2.8%. Sequencing was carried out using peripheral blood. V and J are TRBV3-1 (or the pseudogene TRBV3-2) and TRBJ1-3; D is unresolved. The sequence derives from a woman of 80 years or more with active or convalescent COVID-19. The CDR3 DNA follows: TGTGCCAGCAGCCAACAATCCGTTGGCAAAAACTCTGGAAACACCATATATTTT. The encoded protein is CASSQQSVGKNSGNTIYF.